This record concerns one T cell receptor beta chain sequence. The data were taken from a study of shared clonotypes between healthy human individuals. In the original processing: Filtering was not the same, since immunoSEQ gave junction-only sequences without quality scores. TCRdb keeps only in-frame clones here, not all; method: immunoSEQ multiplex PCR. The V and J calls and clone size come from that table; D and trimming were worked out from the DNA. The data contain millions of clones, less than 95% of them singletons. Naive CD8 isolation took CD45RO-negative cells positively selected for CCR7 and excluded terminally differentiated effector memory CD45RA+ cells. The germline CDR1 and CDR2 sequences are LNHDA and SQIVND (reference sequence). Trimming stripped 5 bases from V and 1 base from J, with 5 bases between. This CDR3 comprises 12 residues.

This receptor was obtained from a man aged 18 to 30 in good health. The sample was naive CD8+ T cells sorted from blood. This chain connects TRBV19 to TRBJ1-1; D gene ambiguous. The CDR3 sequence: CASSQENTEAFF. The CDR3 DNA is TGTGCCAGTAGTCAAGAGAACACTGAAGCTTTCTTT.